This T cell receptor beta chain was sequenced during a study of blood T cell repertoires in COVID-19 (dated by TCRdb to between 2020 and 2021). With regard to the full study: Samples from collaborators originated in the United States, Italy and Spain and spanned both the acute and convalescent phases of COVID-19. Where available, HLA class I and class II types were taken from metadata supplied by the sample provider and were not determined by assay-based typing. The material from the prospective study consisted of cDNA or gDNA derived from T cells, B-cell-depleted T cells, or PBMCs. The dataset comprised deeply sampled blood TCRbeta repertoires from subjects exposed to, actively infected with, or recovered from COVID-19. Samples came from the ongoing ImmuneRACE study (first 160 participants) plus 1,254 subjects from 6 global collaborators. A freely available public database, intended as a resource for researchers studying the immune response to SARS-CoV-2, is where the repertoires were released. Nearly every sample came with metadata listing a de-identified subject ID, COVID-19 status, age in years and sex.

CDR1 and CDR2 were assigned from the germline V gene as MNHEY and SVGAGI. The CDR3 goes from the cysteine to the phenylalanine over 14 residues. Left in the record is the CDR3 DNA by itself, 42 bases read in frame from the first base. The V and J ends are trimmed by 8 bases and 8 bases, leaving 18 bases between them. The collaborating institutions used their own protocols to collect whole blood in K2EDTA tubes. For TCRbeta analysis, collaborators shipped samples as frozen whole blood, isolated PBMCs, or DNA extracted from either of those sample types. TCRbeta CDR3 regions were amplified from genomic DNA by means of the immunoSEQ Assay, a bias-controlled multiplex PCR. Per the authors' processing: Within the assay, amplification of reference gene primers was used to estimate how many nucleated cells each sample contained. To quantify the absolute abundance of each unique TCRbeta CDR3 rearrangement, sequence reads were collapsed and filtered. For each sample, productive Simpson clonality was calculated as the square root of Simpson's diversity index across productive rearrangements. What TCRdb holds here is the immuneACCESS table cut down to in-frame rearrangements. Part of the clones is not present; checked against another copy, under half of the missing clones reflect an unresolved V gene, and the others are unexplained. V, J and clone size are taken as reported in that table, and D and trimming were inferred from the DNA itself. For this sample the table gives about 34,000 clones, of which 70% to 80% were detected only once. 6% to 8% of the sample lies in the top ten.

With regard to this clone: It lacks a known antigen. The input lacks base qualities; no much larger clone sits a single base away.

Beyond this particular receptor, the publication reports: How much clinical and demographic metadata was included differed by source and by participant, and the metadata was provided uncurated.

The sequenced material came from peripheral blood. This receptor was taken from an older woman with acute or convalescent COVID-19. The receptor chain draws on TRBV6-5 and TRBJ1-4, with the D gene uncertain. The DNA reads TGTGCCAGCCACGTCGGTTGGGGAGGAGAAAAACTGTTTTTT. It is translated as CASHVGWGGEKLFF.